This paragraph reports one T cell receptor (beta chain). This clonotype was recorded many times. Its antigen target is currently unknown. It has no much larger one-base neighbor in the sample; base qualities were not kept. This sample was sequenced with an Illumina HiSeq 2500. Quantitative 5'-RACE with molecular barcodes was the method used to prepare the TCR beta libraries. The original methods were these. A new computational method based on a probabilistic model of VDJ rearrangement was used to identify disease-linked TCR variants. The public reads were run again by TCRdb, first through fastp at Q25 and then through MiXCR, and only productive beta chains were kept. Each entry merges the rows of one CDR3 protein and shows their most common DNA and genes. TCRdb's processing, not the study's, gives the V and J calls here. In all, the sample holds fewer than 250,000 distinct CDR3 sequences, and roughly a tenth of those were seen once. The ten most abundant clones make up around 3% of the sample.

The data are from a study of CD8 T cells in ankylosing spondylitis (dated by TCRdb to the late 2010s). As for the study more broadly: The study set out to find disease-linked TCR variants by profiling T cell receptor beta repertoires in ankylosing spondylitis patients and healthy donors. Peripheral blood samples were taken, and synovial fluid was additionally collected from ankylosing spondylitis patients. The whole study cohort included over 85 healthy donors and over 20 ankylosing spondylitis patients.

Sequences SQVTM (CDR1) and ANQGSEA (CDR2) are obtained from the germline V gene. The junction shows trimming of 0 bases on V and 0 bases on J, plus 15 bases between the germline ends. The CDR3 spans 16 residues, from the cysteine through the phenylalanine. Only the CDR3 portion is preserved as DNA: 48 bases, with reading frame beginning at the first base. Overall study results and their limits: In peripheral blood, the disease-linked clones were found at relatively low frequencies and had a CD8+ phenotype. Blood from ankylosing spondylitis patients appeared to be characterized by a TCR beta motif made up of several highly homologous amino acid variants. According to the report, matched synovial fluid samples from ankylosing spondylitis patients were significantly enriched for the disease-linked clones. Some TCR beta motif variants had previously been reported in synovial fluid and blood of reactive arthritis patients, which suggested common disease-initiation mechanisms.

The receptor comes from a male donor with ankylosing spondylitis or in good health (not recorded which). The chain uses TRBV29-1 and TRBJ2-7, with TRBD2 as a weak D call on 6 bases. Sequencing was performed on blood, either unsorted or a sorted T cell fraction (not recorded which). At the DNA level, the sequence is TGCAGCGTTGAAGATGAAGGAGGGGTCAGCTCCTACGAGCAGTACTTC. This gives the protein CSVEDEGGVSSYEQYF.